This T cell receptor beta chain was identified in a study of regulatory T cells. Study observations and caveats: In CD3G-deficient patients, conventional CD4+ T cells were enriched for hydrophobic CDR3 residues at positions 6 and 7. In patients, unique TRB V-J pairs were restricted and V/J usage skewed, especially in Tregs.

A note on this clone: What it binds is not known.

Primers: 52 TRBV forward and 13 TRBJ reverse. Clones were sequenced by immunoSEQ multiplex PCR, and TCRdb holds only the in-frame ones, with some missing. The sample holds about 15,000 clones, approximately 80% seen once. V was shortened by 10 bases and J by 2 bases, with 18 bases between the two germline ends. CDR3 length: 14 residues. In germline, CDR1 is MNHNY, CDR2 SVGAGI (reference sequence). All CD3G-deficient patients showed autoimmunity, more severe in two. Patients aged 2 to 39 years had fewer naive T cells. The TCR originated in a person in their thirties with CD3G deficiency. The J gene is TRBJ2-7, the V gene TRBV6-6; either TRBD1 or TRBD2 may fit D (6 bases each). Specimen: conventional CD4+ T cells sorted from blood. As DNA, the CDR3 is TGTGCCACCACTAGGGGGGCAGCCCCCTACGAGCAGTACTTC. Its protein product is CATTRGAAPYEQYF.